The clone carrying this TCR beta chain appeared a few times. Per the germline V gene, CDR1 is SNHLY and CDR2 is FYNNEI. Losses at the gene ends were 5 bases for V and 2 bases for J; bases not matched to a gene: 8. CDR3 length equals 16 residues. The sample originates from a study of control samples from healthy donors and cancer patients. TCRdb's copy holds only in-frame clones and misses some; the assay was immunoSEQ multiplex PCR. The sample consists of tens of thousands of clones, around nine tenths of them appearing once. The TCR was taken from a man between 50 and 59 years old with head and neck cancer. V and J are TRBV2 and TRBJ1-5; the match to TRBD1 covers 8 bases. Sequenced input: PBMCs. The CDR3 nucleotides read TGTGCCAGCAGTACCTCTACAGGGGGTGGCAATCAGCCCCAGCATTTT. It translates to CASSTSTGGGNQPQHF.